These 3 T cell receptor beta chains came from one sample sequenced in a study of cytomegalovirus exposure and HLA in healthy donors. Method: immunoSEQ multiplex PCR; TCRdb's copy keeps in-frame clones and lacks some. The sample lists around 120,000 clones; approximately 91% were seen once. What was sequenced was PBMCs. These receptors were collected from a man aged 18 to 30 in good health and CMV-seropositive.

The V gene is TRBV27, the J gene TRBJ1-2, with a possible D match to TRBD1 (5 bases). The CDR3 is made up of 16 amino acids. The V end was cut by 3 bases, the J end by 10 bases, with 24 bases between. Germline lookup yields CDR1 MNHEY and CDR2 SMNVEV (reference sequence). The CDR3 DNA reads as TGTGCCAGCAGTTTCGGGGGACGGGGGGAGGCCGAGGACTACACCTTC. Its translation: CASSFGGRGEAEDYTF.

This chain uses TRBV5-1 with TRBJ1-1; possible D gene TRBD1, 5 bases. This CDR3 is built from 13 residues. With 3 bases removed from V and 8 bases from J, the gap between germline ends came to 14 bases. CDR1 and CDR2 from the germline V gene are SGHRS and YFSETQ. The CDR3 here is CASSSQGVREAFF. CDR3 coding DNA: TGCGCCAGCAGCTCCCAAGGGGTTAGGGAAGCTTTCTTT.

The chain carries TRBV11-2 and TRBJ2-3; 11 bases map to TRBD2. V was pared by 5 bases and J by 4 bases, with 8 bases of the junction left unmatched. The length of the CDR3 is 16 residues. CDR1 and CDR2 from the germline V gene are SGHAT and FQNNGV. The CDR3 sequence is CASSRLSGGAADTQYF. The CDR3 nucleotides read TGTGCCAGCAGCAGACTTAGCGGGGGGGCAGCAGATACGCAGTATTTT. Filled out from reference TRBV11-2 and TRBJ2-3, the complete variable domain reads EAGVAQSPRYKIIEKRQSVAFWCNPISGHATLYWYQQILGQGPKLLIQFQNNGVVDDSQLPKDRFSAERLKGVDSTLKIQPAKLEDSAVYLCASSRLSGGAADTQYFGPGTRLTVL.